The 9 T cell receptor beta chains given below trace back to one sample, sequenced in a study of sequential checkpoint blockade in melanoma. Treatment specified: randomized to nivolumab then ipilimumab (arm A) or the reverse (arm B). This table comes from immunoSEQ multiplex PCR, and its TCRdb copy is limited to in-frame clones, with some not included. The table shows fewer than 25,000 clones, with 75% to 90% occurring only once. Specimen: CD8+ T cells sorted from blood (inferred from file names), collected from a patient given nivolumab and ipilimumab in sequence. These receptors all come from a human donor with melanoma.

This clone was observed a handful of times. The CDR3 sequence: CASSLIVSAGEQFF. CDR3 sequence (DNA): TGTGCCAGCAGCTTAATCGTGTCTGCGGGTGAGCAGTTCTTC. V gene TRBV7-2 combines with J gene TRBJ2-1; TRBD2 is a possible D gene (5 bases). This CDR3 has 14 amino acids. The V end was cut by 2 bases, the J end by 9 bases, with 14 bases between. Germline CDR1 is SGHTA and CDR2 is FQGNSA.

This clone was counted once. The gene calls are TRBV28 and TRBJ2-1, with D perhaps matching TRBD2 (6 bases). CDR3 length: 11 residues. Germline CDR1 and CDR2: MDHEN and SYDVKM. V lost 7 bases, J lost 9 bases, and 10 bases lay in between. The CDR3 DNA reads TGTGCCAGCAATCAGGGAGGTGAGCAGTTCTTC. Protein: CASNQGGEQFF.

The chain couples TRBV6-5 to TRBJ2-2; TRBD1 matches at 8 bases. Germline CDR1 is MNHEY and CDR2 is SVGAGI. With 0 bases clipped from V and 6 bases from J, the junction kept 6 bases outside the gene matches. The CDR3 is 16 amino acids. For the CDR3, the DNA is TGTGCCAGCAGTTACTCGCCAGGGGGCGATGCCGGGGAGCTGTTTTTT. The encoded protein is CASSYSPGGDAGELFF.

This clone was detected only once. V is TRBV6-6 and J is TRBJ2-5, with D possibly TRBD1 on 5 matching bases. Trimming shortened V by 0 bases and J by 3 bases, and 14 bases separated the two germline ends. The CDR3 loop spans 16 amino acids. CDR1 is MNHNY and CDR2 is SVGAGI in the germline V gene (reference sequence). The CDR3 nucleotides are TGTGCCAGCAGTTACTCGAGGCAGGGTATGAAAGAGACCCAGTACTTC. Protein sequence: CASSYSRQGMKETQYF.

The V gene is TRBV7-9, the J gene TRBJ1-1; D is ambiguous. Germline V gene lookup returns CDR1 SEHNR and CDR2 FQNEAQ (reference sequence). The CDR3 contains 11 residues. V gave up 5 bases and J gave up 11 bases, with 12 bases separating them. This CDR3 reads CASSTEKWAFF. In DNA, the CDR3 is TGTGCCAGCAGCACCGAGAAGTGGGCTTTCTTT. Using reference TRBV7-9 and TRBJ1-1 for the parts outside the CDR3, the full variable domain is DTGVSQNPRHKITKRGQNVTFRCDPISEHNRLYWYRQTLGQGPEFLTYFQNEAQLEKSRLLSDRFSAERPKGSFSTLEIQRTEQGDSAMYLCASSTEKWAFFGQGTRLTVV.

The chain employs TRBV6-5 and TRBJ2-5; no reliable D call. The J call is doubtful: the DNA matches TRBJ2-7 better. The CDR3 spans 13 residues. The V gene's germline CDR1 is MNHEY and CDR2 SVGAGI. The CDR3 region has the DNA TGTGCCAGCAGTTACTCGGGCTTTTACGAGCAGTACTTC. Translation gives CASSYSGFYEQYF.

The CDR3 nucleotides are TGTGCCAGCAGCTTGCGCAGATCCGCATCCTACGAGCAGTACTTC. This translates into CASSLRRSASYEQYF. The chain links TRBV5-6 to TRBJ2-7; D call uncertain. Trimming stripped 1 base from V and 1 base from J, with 12 bases between. From germline, CDR1 is SGHDT and CDR2 YYEEEE. The CDR3 contains 15 residues.

The chain recombines TRBV6-5 with TRBJ2-3; D perhaps matches TRBD1 (5 bases). The germline gives CDR1 MNHEY, CDR2 SVGAGI. Trimming cost V 4 bases and J 2 bases, with 10 bases left between them. The CDR3 has 14 amino acids. CDR3 residues: CASSFQDITDTQYF. Written as DNA, the CDR3 is TGTGCCAGCAGTTTCCAGGACATCACAGATACGCAGTATTTT.

The rearrangement uses TRBV10-3 and TRBJ2-2; perhaps TRBD2 as D (5 bases). Trimming left V 10 bases short and J 1 base short, with 13 bases between. The V gene's germline CDR1 is ENHRY and CDR2 SYGVKD. The CDR3 has 14 residues. CDR3 sequence reads: CATGVGENTGELFF. The DNA for the CDR3 is TGTGCCACCGGGGTTGGGGAGAACACCGGGGAGCTGTTTTTT.